This TCR beta chain was recovered during a study of breast tumors, draining lymph nodes, adjacent tissues. Study-wide results and caveats: Tumor and nontumor repertoires were significantly more similar in luminal-like than in basal-like breast cancer. Compared with lymph nodes, tumors were less diverse; compared with nontumor tissue, more. Tumor T cell lymph node origin was a supported hypothesis, not proven. Findings are consistent with lymph node origin and intratumoral expansion of most tumor T cells.

TCRdb processed the multiplex PCR reads anew with MiXCR; each CDR3 protein has one entry. This repertoire shows approximately 150,000 distinct CDR3 sequences, approximately 29% found once; its top ten account for approximately 2.3%. This clonotype was counted many times. Antigen unknown. Axillary draining lymph nodes of breast cancer patients supplied the node samples. Per germline, CDR1 MDHEN and CDR2 SYDVKM. The V gene end was trimmed by 6 bases and the J gene end by 8 bases; junction bases not matched to a gene: 14. The CDR3 has 15 residues. The material sequenced was axillary lymph node tissue. This receptor was taken from a female donor with breast cancer. Some clones in this sample may be carry-over from other donors' samples. V gene TRBV28 combines with J gene TRBJ1-2; the match to TRBD1 covers 8 bases. In nucleotides, the CDR3 is TGTGCCAGCAGCCCCCCGGGACAGGCCGGCGGCGGCTACACCTTC. This codes for CASSPPGQAGGGYTF.